This is a list of T cell receptor beta chains from one sample in a study of T cells after yellow fever vaccination. TCRdb itself ran the 5' RACE reads through MiXCR, one entry per CDR3 protein. The sample holds about 400,000 distinct CDR3 sequences, approximately 10% seen once. This specimen was PBMCs, taken on the day of the first yellow fever vaccination. These receptors were obtained from a man aged 18 to 35 who received the YFV17D yellow fever vaccine. The CDR3 runs from the conserved cysteine through the conserved F or W. Clone size is given for some rows only: seen once, a few or many times, or a class if the clone is expanded.

V gene	clone size	J gene	CDR3 protein
TRBV10-3	few	TRBJ1-1	CAIRFTGGTEAFF
TRBV6-2/TRBV6-3	-	TRBJ1-2	CAIRDKFNYGYTF
TRBV20-1	-	TRBJ2-1	CSAKDRTRYNEQFF
TRBV7-2	many	TRBJ1-1	CASSLGGTSGGAFF
TRBV20-1	-	TRBJ1-1	CSARGAGRDAFF
TRBV4-1	-	TRBJ1-5	CASSQELGHLNQPQHF
TRBV18	few	TRBJ2-1	CASSHRGLLDEQFF
TRBV5-1	few	TRBJ2-7	CASSLGGQDYEQYF
TRBV30	few	TRBJ2-3	CAWNVGGITDTQYF
TRBV9	-	TRBJ1-1	CASSVLPRQGLNTEAFF
TRBV6-6	few	TRBJ2-6	CASSYSPSSVTF
TRBV20-1	-	TRBJ2-1	CSAREGGSGGRNEQFF
TRBV7-9	-	TRBJ2-3	CASSLEGLIFTDTQYF
TRBV10-3	-	TRBJ2-7	CATTGTGLEQYF
TRBV20-1	-	TRBJ1-1	CSAGPASQSNTEAFF
TRBV5-1	many	TRBJ2-1	CASEGGGNEQFF
TRBV21-1	few	TRBJ2-2	CASREGSPGELFF
TRBV11-2	many	TRBJ1-1	CASVSGRRNTEAFF
TRBV5-1	many	TRBJ2-2	CASSLRGTPNTGELFF
TRBV7-3	many	TRBJ1-1	CASRFSSNTEAFF
TRBV7-9	-	TRBJ1-1	CASSSGWGHPNTEAFF
TRBV5-1	-	TRBJ1-3	CASAAGGENTIYF
TRBV27	-	TRBJ2-3	CASSILGGGKTNTQYF
TRBV10-3	few	TRBJ2-4	CAIFVPGSKNIQYF
TRBV10-3	-	TRBJ2-5	CAISELAGGLETQYF
TRBV2	few	TRBJ1-2	CARQEVANYGYTF
TRBV20-1	many	TRBJ2-1	CSARVQAGEYNEQFF
TRBV29-1	few	TRBJ2-1	CSATRDRGLNEQFF
TRBV29-1	-	TRBJ2-7	CSVGQGSSYEQYF
TRBV7-2	few	TRBJ1-6	CASSLEGTRGASPLHF
TRBV4-1	-	TRBJ2-1	CASSLKRRTGGVYNEQFF
TRBV7-9	-	TRBJ2-1	CASSPRGADEQFF
TRBV6-2/TRBV6-3	-	TRBJ2-2	CASSYSRPWENTGELFF
TRBV5-1	-	TRBJ2-3	CASSLASGGVTDTQYF
TRBV10-3	many	TRBJ1-4	CAIRPGTGEKLFF
TRBV19	few	TRBJ1-6	CASSGTGGNSPLHF
TRBV14	-	TRBJ2-3	CASSRGDSYTDTQYF
TRBV5-1	-	TRBJ1-4	CASSFRGGNEILFF
TRBV5-1	many	TRBJ2-7	CASSIGQFYEQYF
TRBV6-1	many	TRBJ2-1	CASSRPSGGAYEQFF
TRBV14	few	TRBJ1-5	CASRQVIRGQQPQHF
TRBV7-2	few	TRBJ1-2	CASRPSRGYTF
TRBV6-1	few	TRBJ2-1	CASSRRDRGLGEQFF
TRBV7-9	-	TRBJ1-6	CASSLRTVENSPLHF
TRBV5-1	-	TRBJ1-4	CASSLTTTNEKLFF
TRBV7-3	few	TRBJ2-3	CASSSALGAGGPDTQYF
TRBV12-3/TRBV12-4	-	TRBJ1-6	CASSGPSTYNSPLHF
TRBV19	-	TRBJ1-4	CASSIRGWEKLFF
TRBV4-3	few	TRBJ1-6	CASSQGGRSLNSPLHF
TRBV9	few	TRBJ2-5	CASSVLPMETQYF
TRBV6-1	few	TRBJ2-5	CASSPGQGASQETQYF
TRBV5-1	-	TRBJ2-2	CASSPGGTGHTGELFF
TRBV10-3	-	TRBJ2-3	CAISEFTDTQYF